This is a list of T cell receptor beta chains from one sample in a study of PD-1 blockade in mismatch repair-deficient tumors. Produced via immunoSEQ multiplex PCR; TCRdb's table is partial and in-frame only. This repertoire shows some 120,000 clones, 60% to 85% found once; its top ten account for about 4.5%. The sequencing here drew on peripheral blood, taken about 60 weeks after starting pembrolizumab. These receptors were collected from an adult with mismatch repair-deficient cancer. The CDR3 runs from the conserved cysteine through the conserved F or W. A D gene is named only where the DNA matches it firmly. Part of the rows lack a size; the others show once, few, many or a class for expanded clones.

cdr3_nt: TGCGCCAGCAGCTTGACTTCGGGGCGGGACGAGCAGTACTTC
cdr3_aa: CASSLTSGRDEQYF
clone_size: NA
j_call: TRBJ2-7
v_call: TRBV5-1
cdr3_length: 14
d_call: NA

cdr3_nt: TGCAGCGTTGTACCAACCCCGGGGCCGGCGGAGACCCAGTACTTC
cdr3_aa: CSVVPTPGPAETQYF
clone_size: NA
j_call: TRBJ2-5
v_call: TRBV29-1
cdr3_length: 15
d_call: NA

cdr3_nt: TGTGCCAGCAGCGTAGGGCAGGGCGCTAATGAAAAACTGTTTTTT
cdr3_aa: CASSVGQGANEKLFF
clone_size: NA
j_call: TRBJ1-4
v_call: TRBV9
cdr3_length: 15
d_call: NA

cdr3_nt: TGTGCCAGTAGGCCTAGACAGGGATGGTCTGAAGCTTTCTTT
cdr3_aa: CASRPRQGWSEAFF
clone_size: NA
j_call: TRBJ1-1
v_call: TRBV19
cdr3_length: 14
d_call: TRBD1

cdr3_nt: TGTGCCAGCAGCTTAACAGGGGGTGACAATCAGCCCCAGCATTTT
cdr3_aa: CASSLTGGDNQPQHF
clone_size: NA
j_call: TRBJ1-5
v_call: TRBV7-2
cdr3_length: 15
d_call: TRBD1

cdr3_nt: TGTGCCAGCTCGCCATCGACAGGGTTTGAGTATTTT
cdr3_aa: CASSPSTGFEYF
clone_size: NA
j_call: TRBJ2-3
v_call: TRBV18
cdr3_length: 12
d_call: TRBD1

cdr3_nt: TGTGCCAGCAGCATGCTAGCGGGAGTGTCCTACAATGAGCAGTTCTTC
cdr3_aa: CASSMLAGVSYNEQFF
clone_size: NA
j_call: TRBJ2-1
v_call: TRBV5-4
cdr3_length: 16
d_call: TRBD2

cdr3_nt: TGTGCCAGCAGTACCCCCTGGTGGCGGGATGAAGCCAAAAACATTCAGTACTTC
cdr3_aa: CASSTPWWRDEAKNIQYF
clone_size: NA
j_call: TRBJ2-4
v_call: TRBV27
cdr3_length: 18
d_call: NA

cdr3_nt: TGTGCCAGCAGCCAGCGGGAGGGCGACGAGCAGTACTTC
cdr3_aa: CASSQREGDEQYF
clone_size: few
j_call: TRBJ2-7
v_call: TRBV9
cdr3_length: 13
d_call: TRBD2

cdr3_nt: TGTGCCAGCAGCTTAGTCCGGGCCCACGGGGAGCTGTTTTTT
cdr3_aa: CASSLVRAHGELFF
clone_size: NA
j_call: TRBJ2-2
v_call: TRBV7-2
cdr3_length: 14
d_call: NA

cdr3_nt: TGTGCCAGCAGCCCCCCTTCAACGGGGGGGGGCGGGGAGCTGTTTTTT
cdr3_aa: CASSPPSTGGGGELFF
clone_size: NA
j_call: TRBJ2-2
v_call: TRBV9
cdr3_length: 16
d_call: TRBD2

cdr3_nt: TGTGCCAGTAGTATCGGGAGGACCCAAGAGACCCAGTACTTC
cdr3_aa: CASSIGRTQETQYF
clone_size: NA
j_call: TRBJ2-5
v_call: TRBV19
cdr3_length: 14
d_call: TRBD2

cdr3_nt: TGTGCCAGCAGTTACTCAAAAAGCTACGAGCAGTACTTC
cdr3_aa: CASSYSKSYEQYF
clone_size: NA
j_call: TRBJ2-7
v_call: TRBV6-5
cdr3_length: 13
d_call: NA

cdr3_nt: TGTGCCAGCAACGGGGCCGGAAACACCATATATTTT
cdr3_aa: CASNGAGNTIYF
clone_size: NA
j_call: TRBJ1-3
v_call: TRBV6-1
cdr3_length: 12
d_call: NA

cdr3_nt: TGTGCCAGCAGCCCCAGATCCGGGGTAGCGGGTGAGACCCAGTACTTC
cdr3_aa: CASSPRSGVAGETQYF
clone_size: NA
j_call: TRBJ2-5
v_call: TRBV11-3
cdr3_length: 16
d_call: TRBD2

cdr3_nt: TGCGCCAGCAGCCAAGATCGCCTAGCGCTTAACAATGAGCAGTTCTTC
cdr3_aa: CASSQDRLALNNEQFF
clone_size: NA
j_call: TRBJ2-1
v_call: TRBV4-3
cdr3_length: 16
d_call: NA

cdr3_nt: TGTGCCAGCAGTTTTGACGGGAACACTGAAGCTTTCTTT
cdr3_aa: CASSFDGNTEAFF
clone_size: NA
j_call: TRBJ1-1
v_call: TRBV27
cdr3_length: 13
d_call: NA

cdr3_nt: TGTGCCAGCAGCTTAGTGGCTAGCGGCCAAGAGACCCAGTACTTC
cdr3_aa: CASSLVASGQETQYF
clone_size: NA
j_call: TRBJ2-5
v_call: TRBV5-6
cdr3_length: 15
d_call: TRBD2

cdr3_nt: TGTGCCAGATCAGGGGCTCACCCCTACGAGCAGTACTTC
cdr3_aa: CARSGAHPYEQYF
clone_size: few
j_call: TRBJ2-7
v_call: TRBV2
cdr3_length: 13
d_call: NA

cdr3_nt: TGTGCCAGTACATTGGGACAGGGCGTGATGAACACTGAAGCTTTCTTT
cdr3_aa: CASTLGQGVMNTEAFF
clone_size: NA
j_call: TRBJ1-1
v_call: TRBV19
cdr3_length: 16
d_call: TRBD1

cdr3_nt: TGTGCCAGTAGAAACACTCCATTAACCACAGATACGCAGTATTTT
cdr3_aa: CASRNTPLTTDTQYF
clone_size: NA
j_call: TRBJ2-3
v_call: TRBV19
cdr3_length: 15
d_call: NA

cdr3_nt: TGTGCCAGCAGCTTATCTGGGAGCAGAAATGAAAAACTGTTTTTT
cdr3_aa: CASSLSGSRNEKLFF
clone_size: NA
j_call: TRBJ1-4
v_call: TRBV7-6
cdr3_length: 15
d_call: NA

cdr3_nt: TGTGCCAGCAGCTTTGGGGGGCTCCAAGAGACCCAGTACTTC
cdr3_aa: CASSFGGLQETQYF
clone_size: NA
j_call: TRBJ2-5
v_call: TRBV6-5
cdr3_length: 14
d_call: NA

cdr3_nt: TGCGCCAGCAGCCAAGGCCCGGGGACGGTCACCGGGGAGCTGTTTTTT
cdr3_aa: CASSQGPGTVTGELFF
clone_size: medium-sized
j_call: TRBJ2-2
v_call: TRBV4-3
cdr3_length: 16
d_call: NA

cdr3_nt: TGCGCCAGCAGCTTGGAGCCGGGACAGGGGGCATACGAGCAGTACTTC
cdr3_aa: CASSLEPGQGAYEQYF
clone_size: NA
j_call: TRBJ2-7
v_call: TRBV5-1
cdr3_length: 16
d_call: TRBD1

cdr3_nt: TGTGCCAGCAGGTCACGGACCGGGACCGACACAGATACGCAGTATTTT
cdr3_aa: CASRSRTGTDTDTQYF
clone_size: NA
j_call: TRBJ2-3
v_call: TRBV7-3
cdr3_length: 16
d_call: NA

cdr3_nt: TGCGCCAGCAGCCTCGGGGAAGCGGGCCTCAGCTCCTACAATGAGCAGTTCTTC
cdr3_aa: CASSLGEAGLSSYNEQFF
clone_size: NA
j_call: TRBJ2-1
v_call: TRBV4-3
cdr3_length: 18
d_call: NA

cdr3_nt: TGTGCCATCAGTGATGCGGGGCAAGAGACCCAGTACTTC
cdr3_aa: CAISDAGQETQYF
clone_size: NA
j_call: TRBJ2-5
v_call: TRBV10-3
cdr3_length: 13
d_call: NA

cdr3_nt: TGTGCCTGGAGTCCAACTAGCGGAACCTACAATGAGCAGTTCTTC
cdr3_aa: CAWSPTSGTYNEQFF
clone_size: NA
j_call: TRBJ2-1
v_call: TRBV30
cdr3_length: 15
d_call: TRBD2

cdr3_nt: TGTGCCAGCAGCGAAGCGGGAGGGGGGGATACGCAGTATTTT
cdr3_aa: CASSEAGGGDTQYF
clone_size: NA
j_call: TRBJ2-3
v_call: TRBV11-3
cdr3_length: 14
d_call: TRBD2

cdr3_nt: TGTGCCAGCACCTCCGGCGTGTTTAGGGATACGCAGTATTTT
cdr3_aa: CASTSGVFRDTQYF
clone_size: NA
j_call: TRBJ2-3
v_call: TRBV7-2
cdr3_length: 14
d_call: NA

cdr3_nt: TGTGCCAGCACCGAGACAGGGACTGTAGCAGATACGCAGTATTTT
cdr3_aa: CASTETGTVADTQYF
clone_size: NA
j_call: TRBJ2-3
v_call: TRBV7-9
cdr3_length: 15
d_call: NA

cdr3_nt: TGTGCCAGCAGCTTACAGCGGGACACAGATACGCAGTATTTT
cdr3_aa: CASSLQRDTDTQYF
clone_size: once
j_call: TRBJ2-3
v_call: TRBV7-3
cdr3_length: 14
d_call: TRBD2

cdr3_nt: TGTGCTAGTGGTTTGGGGCTCTCTGGGGCCAACGTCCTGACTTTC
cdr3_aa: CASGLGLSGANVLTF
clone_size: once
j_call: TRBJ2-6
v_call: TRBV12-5
cdr3_length: 15
d_call: NA

cdr3_nt: TGTGCCAGCGGGGATTCAAACTATGGCTACACCTTC
cdr3_aa: CASGDSNYGYTF
clone_size: few
j_call: TRBJ1-2
v_call: TRBV2
cdr3_length: 12
d_call: NA

cdr3_nt: TGCGCCAGCAGCCCCTGGGACAGCCCCTACGAGCAGTACTTC
cdr3_aa: CASSPWDSPYEQYF
clone_size: NA
j_call: TRBJ2-7
v_call: TRBV5-1
cdr3_length: 14
d_call: TRBD1

cdr3_nt: TGTGCCAGCAGCTCCGGGGTAGCTTTCAATGAGCAGTTCTTC
cdr3_aa: CASSSGVAFNEQFF
clone_size: NA
j_call: TRBJ2-1
v_call: TRBV9
cdr3_length: 14
d_call: NA